The entry below gives a single T cell receptor beta chain sequence along with its context. Its matching antigen is unknown. Trimming cost V 5 bases and J 2 bases; bases outside gene matches: 4. This CDR3 spans 15 amino acids. The germline CDR1 and CDR2 sequences are PRHDT and FYEKMQ (reference sequence). The data belong to a study of PD-1 blockade in classical Hodgkin lymphoma. Study as a whole: Patients got intravenous nivolumab 3 mg/kg every 2 weeks. General study findings and limits: Exclusion covered patients beginning nivolumab under 1 year post-ASCT. The drivers behind the repertoire differences, possibly disease activity or prior therapy, remain undefined.

Indicated time point: cycle 4 day 1 (C4D1), after 6 weeks of nivolumab. Every patient was affected by relapse after autologous stem cell transplantation, while exposure to brentuximab vedotin was not uniform. Measured with immunoSEQ multiplex PCR; TCRdb has only the in-frame clones, and not every one. The sample lists around 60,000 clones, 90% to 95% occurring once. Sample: peripheral blood mononuclear cells (PBMCs), taken before the fourth cycle of nivolumab. The chain recombines TRBV13 with TRBJ2-5, with 11 bases that match TRBD1. The sequence was collected from a human donor with classical Hodgkin lymphoma. This CDR3 reads CASSRGQGGQETQYF. The CDR3 DNA reads as TGTGCCAGCAGCCGGGGACAGGGGGGGCAAGAGACCCAGTACTTC.